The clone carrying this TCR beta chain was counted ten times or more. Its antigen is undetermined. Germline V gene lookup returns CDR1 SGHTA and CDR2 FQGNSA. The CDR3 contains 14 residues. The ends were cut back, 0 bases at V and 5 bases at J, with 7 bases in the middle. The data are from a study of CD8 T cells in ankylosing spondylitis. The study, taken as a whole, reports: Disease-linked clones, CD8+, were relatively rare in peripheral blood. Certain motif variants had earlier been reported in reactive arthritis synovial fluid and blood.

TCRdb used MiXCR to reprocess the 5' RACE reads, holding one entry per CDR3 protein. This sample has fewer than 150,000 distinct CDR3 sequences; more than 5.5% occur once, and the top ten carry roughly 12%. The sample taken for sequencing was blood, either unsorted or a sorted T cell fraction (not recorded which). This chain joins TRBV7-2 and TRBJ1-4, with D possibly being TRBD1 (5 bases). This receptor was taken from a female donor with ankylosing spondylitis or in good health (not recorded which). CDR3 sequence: CASSLARDNEKLFF. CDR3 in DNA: TGTGCCAGCAGCTTAGCCAGGGACAATGAAAAACTGTTTTTT.